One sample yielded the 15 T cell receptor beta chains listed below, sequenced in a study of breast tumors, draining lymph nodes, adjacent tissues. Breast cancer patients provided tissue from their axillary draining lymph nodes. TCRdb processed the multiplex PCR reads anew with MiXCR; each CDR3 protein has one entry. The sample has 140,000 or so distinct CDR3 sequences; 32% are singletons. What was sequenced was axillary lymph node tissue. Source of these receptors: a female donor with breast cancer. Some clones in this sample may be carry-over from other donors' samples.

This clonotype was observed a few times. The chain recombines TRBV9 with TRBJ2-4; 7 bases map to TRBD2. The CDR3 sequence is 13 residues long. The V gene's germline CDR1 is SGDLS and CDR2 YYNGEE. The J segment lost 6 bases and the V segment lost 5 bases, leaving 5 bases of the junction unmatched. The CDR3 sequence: CASSVGGRNIQYF. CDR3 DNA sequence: TGTGCCAGCAGTGTTGGCGGGAGAAACATTCAGTACTTC. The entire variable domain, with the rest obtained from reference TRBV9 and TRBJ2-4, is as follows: DSGVTQTPKHLITATGQRVTLRCSPRSGDLSVYWYQQSLDQGLQFLIQYYNGEERAKGNILERFSAQQFPDLHSELNLSSLELGDSALYFCASSVGGRNIQYFGAGTRLSVL.

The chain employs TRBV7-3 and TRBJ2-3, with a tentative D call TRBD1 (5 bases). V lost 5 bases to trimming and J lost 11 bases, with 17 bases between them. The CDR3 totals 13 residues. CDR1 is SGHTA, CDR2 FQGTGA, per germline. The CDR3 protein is CASSQGPGNEQYF. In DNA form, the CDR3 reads TGTGCCAGCAGCCAGGGCCCAGGGAATGAGCAGTATTTT.

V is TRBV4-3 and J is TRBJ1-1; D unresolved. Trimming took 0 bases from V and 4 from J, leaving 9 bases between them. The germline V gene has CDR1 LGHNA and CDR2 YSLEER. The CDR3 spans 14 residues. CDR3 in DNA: TGCGCCAGCAGCCAAGATCTGGGTGGCACTGAAGCTTTCTTT. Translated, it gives CASSQDLGGTEAFF.

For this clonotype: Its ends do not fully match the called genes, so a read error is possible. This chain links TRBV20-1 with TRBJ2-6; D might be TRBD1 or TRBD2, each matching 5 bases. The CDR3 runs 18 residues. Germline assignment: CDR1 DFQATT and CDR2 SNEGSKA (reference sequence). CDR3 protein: CSAPLGRDAFSGANALTF. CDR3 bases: TGCAGTGCTCCTCTCGGCAGGGACGCGTTCTCTGGGGCCAACGCCCTGACTTTC.

CDR3 residues: CSARDGGQGANQPQHF. DNA of the CDR3: TGCAGTGCTAGAGATGGGGGACAGGGGGCTAACCAGCCCCAGCATTTT. The rearrangement links TRBV20-1 to TRBJ1-5; 12 positions agree with TRBD1. From germline, CDR1 is DFQATT and CDR2 SNEGSKA (reference sequence). The CDR3 consists of 16 residues. J was trimmed by 7 bases and V by 0 bases; bases with no gene match: 7.

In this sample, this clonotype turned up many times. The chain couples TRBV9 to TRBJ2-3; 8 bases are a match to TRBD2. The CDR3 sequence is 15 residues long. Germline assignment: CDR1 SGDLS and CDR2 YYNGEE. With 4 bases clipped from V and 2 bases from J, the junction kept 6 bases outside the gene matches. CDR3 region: CASSHGLAITDTQYF. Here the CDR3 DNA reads TGTGCCAGCAGCCACGGACTAGCCATCACAGATACGCAGTATTTT.

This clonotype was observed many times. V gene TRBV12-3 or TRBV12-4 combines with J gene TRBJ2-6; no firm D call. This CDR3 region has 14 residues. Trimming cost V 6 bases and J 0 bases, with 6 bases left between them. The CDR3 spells CASSLTSGANVLTF. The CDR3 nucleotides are TGTGCCAGCAGCCTCACCTCTGGGGCCAACGTCCTGACTTTC.

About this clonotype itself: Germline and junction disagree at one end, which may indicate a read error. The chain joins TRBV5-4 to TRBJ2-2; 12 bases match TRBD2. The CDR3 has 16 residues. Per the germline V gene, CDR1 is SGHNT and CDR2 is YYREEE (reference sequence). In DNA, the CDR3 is TGTGCCAGCAGCCCCGGGACTAGCGGGTTTACCGGGGAGCTGCTTTTT. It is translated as CASSPGTSGFTGELLF.

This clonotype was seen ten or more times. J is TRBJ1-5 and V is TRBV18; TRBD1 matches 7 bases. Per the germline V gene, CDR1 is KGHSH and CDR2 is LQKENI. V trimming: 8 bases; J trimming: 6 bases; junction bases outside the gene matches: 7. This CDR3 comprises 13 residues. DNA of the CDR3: TGTGCCAGCACGGCTACAGGGGCTCAGCCCCAGCATTTT. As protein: CASTATGAQPQHF.

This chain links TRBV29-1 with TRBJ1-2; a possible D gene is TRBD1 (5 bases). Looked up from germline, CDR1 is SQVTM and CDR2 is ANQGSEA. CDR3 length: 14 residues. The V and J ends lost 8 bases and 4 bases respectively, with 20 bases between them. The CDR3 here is CSQARTRQGYGYTF. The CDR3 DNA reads TGCAGCCAAGCCCGGACACGGCAGGGCTATGGCTACACCTTC.

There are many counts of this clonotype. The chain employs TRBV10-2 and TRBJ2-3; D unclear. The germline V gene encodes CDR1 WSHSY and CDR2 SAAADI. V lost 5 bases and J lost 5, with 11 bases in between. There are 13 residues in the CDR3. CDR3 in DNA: TGCGCCAGCAGTAGCTACCCAGGAGATACGCAGTATTTT. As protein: CASSSYPGDTQYF.

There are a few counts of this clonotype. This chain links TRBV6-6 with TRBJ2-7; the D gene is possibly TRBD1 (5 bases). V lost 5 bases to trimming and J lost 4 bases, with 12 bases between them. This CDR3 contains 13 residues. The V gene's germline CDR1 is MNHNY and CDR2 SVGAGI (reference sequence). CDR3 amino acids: CASSHLQDYEQYF. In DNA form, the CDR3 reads TGTGCCAGCAGTCACCTACAGGATTACGAGCAGTACTTC.

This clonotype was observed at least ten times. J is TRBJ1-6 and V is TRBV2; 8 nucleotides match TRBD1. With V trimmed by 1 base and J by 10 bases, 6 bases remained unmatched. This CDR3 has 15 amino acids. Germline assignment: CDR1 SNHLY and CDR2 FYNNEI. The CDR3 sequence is CASSEGDRILSPLHF. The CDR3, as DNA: TGTGCCAGCAGTGAAGGGGACAGGATTTTGTCACCCCTCCACTTT.

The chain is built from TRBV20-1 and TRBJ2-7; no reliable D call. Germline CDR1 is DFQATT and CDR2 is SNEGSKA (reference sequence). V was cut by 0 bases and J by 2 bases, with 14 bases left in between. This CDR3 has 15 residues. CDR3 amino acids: CSARDLASRTYEQYF. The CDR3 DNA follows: TGCAGTGCTAGAGATCTGGCCAGCAGGACCTACGAGCAGTACTTC.

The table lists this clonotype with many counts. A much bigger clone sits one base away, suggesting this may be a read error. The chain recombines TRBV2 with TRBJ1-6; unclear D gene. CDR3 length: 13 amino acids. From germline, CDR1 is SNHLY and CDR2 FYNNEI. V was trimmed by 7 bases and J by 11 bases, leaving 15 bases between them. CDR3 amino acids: CASMGGRRPPLHF. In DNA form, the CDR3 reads TGTGCCAGCATGGGTGGAAGAAGACCACCCCTCCACTTT.